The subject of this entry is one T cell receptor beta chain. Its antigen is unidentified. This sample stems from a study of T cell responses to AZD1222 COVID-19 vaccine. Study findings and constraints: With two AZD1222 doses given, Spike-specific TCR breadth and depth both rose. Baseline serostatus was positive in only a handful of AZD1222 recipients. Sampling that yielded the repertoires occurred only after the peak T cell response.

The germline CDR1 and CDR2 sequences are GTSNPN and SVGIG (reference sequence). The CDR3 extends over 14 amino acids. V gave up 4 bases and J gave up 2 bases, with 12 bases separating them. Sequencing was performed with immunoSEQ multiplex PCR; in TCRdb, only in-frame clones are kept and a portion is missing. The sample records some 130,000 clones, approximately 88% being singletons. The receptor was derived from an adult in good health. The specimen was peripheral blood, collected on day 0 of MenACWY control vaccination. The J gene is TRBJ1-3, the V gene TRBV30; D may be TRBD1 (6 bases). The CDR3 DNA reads TGTGCCTGGAATTACTGGGGGCCTGGAAACACCATATATTTT. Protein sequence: CAWNYWGPGNTIYF.